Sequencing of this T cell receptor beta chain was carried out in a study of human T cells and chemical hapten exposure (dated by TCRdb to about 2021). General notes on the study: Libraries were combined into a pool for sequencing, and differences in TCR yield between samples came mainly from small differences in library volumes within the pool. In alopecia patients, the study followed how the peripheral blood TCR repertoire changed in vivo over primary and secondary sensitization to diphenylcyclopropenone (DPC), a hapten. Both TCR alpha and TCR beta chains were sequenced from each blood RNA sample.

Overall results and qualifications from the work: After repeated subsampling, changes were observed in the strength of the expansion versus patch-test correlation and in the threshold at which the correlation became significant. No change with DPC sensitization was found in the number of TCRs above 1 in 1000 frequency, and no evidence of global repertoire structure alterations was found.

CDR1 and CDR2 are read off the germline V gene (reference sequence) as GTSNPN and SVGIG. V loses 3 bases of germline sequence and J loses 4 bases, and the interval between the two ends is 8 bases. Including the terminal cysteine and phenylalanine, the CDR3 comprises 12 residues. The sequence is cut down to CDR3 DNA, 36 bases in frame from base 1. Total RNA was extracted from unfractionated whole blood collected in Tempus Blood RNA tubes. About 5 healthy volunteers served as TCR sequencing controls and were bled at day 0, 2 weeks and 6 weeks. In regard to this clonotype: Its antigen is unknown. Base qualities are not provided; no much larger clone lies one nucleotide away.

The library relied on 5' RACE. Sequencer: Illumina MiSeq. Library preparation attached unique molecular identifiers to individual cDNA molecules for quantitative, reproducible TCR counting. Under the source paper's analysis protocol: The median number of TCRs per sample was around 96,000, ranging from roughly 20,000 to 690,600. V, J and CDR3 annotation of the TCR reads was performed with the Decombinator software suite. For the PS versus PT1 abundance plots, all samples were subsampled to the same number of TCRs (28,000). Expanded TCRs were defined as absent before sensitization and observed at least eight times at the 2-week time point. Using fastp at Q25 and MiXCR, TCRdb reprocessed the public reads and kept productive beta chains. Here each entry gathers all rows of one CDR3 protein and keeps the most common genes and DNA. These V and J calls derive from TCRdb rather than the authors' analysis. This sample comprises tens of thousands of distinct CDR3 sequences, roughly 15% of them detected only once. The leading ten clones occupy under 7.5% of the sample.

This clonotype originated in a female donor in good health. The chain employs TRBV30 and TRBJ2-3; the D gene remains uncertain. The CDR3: CAWSPWADTQYF. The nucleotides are TGTGCCTGGAGCCCCTGGGCAGATACGCAGTATTTT. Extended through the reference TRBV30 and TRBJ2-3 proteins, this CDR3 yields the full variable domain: SQTIHQWPATLVQPVGSPLSLECTVEGTSNPNLYWYRQAAGRGLQLLFYSVGIGQISSEVPQNLSASRPQDRQFILSSKKLLLSDSGFYLCAWSPWADTQYFGPGTRLTVL.